This T cell receptor beta chain was recorded in a study of blood T cell repertoires in COVID-19. Trimming shortened V by 5 bases and J by 3 bases, and 16 bases separated the two germline ends. Germline-derived CDR1 and CDR2 are LNHNV and YYDKDF (reference sequence). The CDR3 consists of 15 residues. Authors' data handling: Estimates of nucleated cell counts were drawn from the amplification of reference gene primers. TCRdb keeps only in-frame clones here, not all; method: immunoSEQ multiplex PCR. V, J and clone size are taken as reported in that table, and D and trimming were inferred from the DNA itself. Among about 46,000 clones listed, under 90% were seen once.

This chain uses TRBV15 with TRBJ1-2; the D is unclear. Sequencing used peripheral blood. The clonotype was recovered from a man aged 55 to 70 with acute or convalescent COVID-19. CDR3 sequence: CATSQRPPADYGYTF. CDR3 sequence (DNA): TGTGCCACCAGCCAGCGACCGCCGGCGGACTATGGCTACACCTTC.